What follows describes a single T cell receptor beta chain. The data stem from a study of blood T cell repertoires in COVID-19. As for the study in general: Nucleic acid was either cDNA or gDNA, and it came from T cells, B-cell-depleted T cells, or PBMCs.

In the original analysis: The authors estimated nucleated cell counts from reference gene primer amplification. Produced via immunoSEQ multiplex PCR; TCRdb's table is partial and in-frame only. That table furnishes V, J and clone size, whereas the DNA furnished D and trimming. The table includes approximately 90,000 clones, less than 85% detected once. This CDR3 has 17 amino acids. Germline V lookup: CDR1 KGHSH, CDR2 LQKENI. V trimming: 3 bases; J trimming: 2 bases; junction bases outside the gene matches: 5. The rearrangement joins TRBV18 to TRBJ1-4, with 11 bases that match TRBD1. This TCR derives from a man older than 75 with acute or convalescent COVID-19. The sample consisted of peripheral blood. The CDR3 coding sequence is TGTGCCAGCTCACCCCCGGGACAGGGGGTCACTAATGAAAAACTGTTTTTT. The encoded protein is CASSPPGQGVTNEKLFF.